This TCR beta chain came from a study of shared clonotypes between healthy human individuals. Study details: The study used three CD4 naive, three CD4 memory, two CD8 naive and one CD8 memory plate per donor.

The split of CD4+ cells yielded CD45RA+ naive and CD45RA-negative memory subsets. The sample holds one count of this clone. The antigen is undetermined. Study-wide results and limits: In a few donors, around 5.5% of naive CD4 clonotypes appeared in common.

Original data processing: ImmunoSEQ junction-only sequences lacked quality scores, so their filtering differed. The assay was immunoSEQ multiplex PCR, and TCRdb's table has in-frame clones only and misses some. The V and J calls and clone size are taken from that table; D and trimming were inferred from the DNA. The sample consists of more than 900,000 clones, 78% of them appearing once. Germline CDR1 is GTSNPN and CDR2 is SVGIG (reference sequence). V trimming: 3 bases; J trimming: 3 bases; junction bases outside the gene matches: 3. This CDR3 is built from 13 residues. The chain couples TRBV30 to TRBJ2-7, with 9 bases aligning to TRBD2. Sequencing was carried out using memory CD4+ T cells from PBMCs. Described subset: CD45RA-negative fraction. The sequence was collected from a man aged 18-30 years in good health. Some clones in this sample may be carry-over from other donors' samples. CDR3: CAWRTAGGYEQYF. DNA of the CDR3: TGTGCCTGGAGAACAGCGGGAGGCTACGAGCAGTACTTC.